Shown below are 21 T cell receptor beta chains from a single sample sequenced in a study of cytomegalovirus exposure and HLA in healthy donors. Both 60 Vbeta primers and 13 Jbeta primers went into the PCR. The protocol was immunoSEQ multiplex PCR, while the TCRdb copy is restricted to in-frame clones and leaves out a portion. The sample carries about 120,000 clones, around 69% recorded once. Sequencing was carried out using PBMCs. Source of these receptors: a middle-aged woman in good health and CMV-seropositive.

CDR3 amino acids: CASSPSAGGLTDTQYF. DNA of the CDR3: TGTGCCAGCAGCCCGTCCGCGGGGGGTCTGACAGATACGCAGTATTTT. This chain uses TRBV7-2 with TRBJ2-3; 8 bases match TRBD2. The CDR3 is 16 amino acids. After removal of 5 bases from V and 3 bases from J, the junction contained 10 bases not matched to a gene. Germline CDR1 SGHTA, CDR2 FQGNSA.

The gene calls are TRBV9 and TRBJ1-2; TRBD1 matches 10 bases. The CDR3 has 15 residues. The germline V gene encodes CDR1 SGDLS and CDR2 YYNGEE. V lost 0 bases to trimming and J lost 2 bases; unmatched junction nucleotides: 1. The chain's CDR3 is CASSVGQGANYGYTF. CDR3 in DNA: TGTGCCAGCAGCGTAGGACAGGGGGCGAACTATGGCTACACCTTC.

This clone was observed a few times. DNA for the CDR3: TGTGCCAGCAGTTACCGGGACAGGGCCGACGAGCAGTACTTC. Protein sequence: CASSYRDRADEQYF. The rearrangement joins TRBV6-5 to TRBJ2-7, with 9 bases lining up with TRBD1. Trimming took 2 bases from V and 5 from J; bases not matched to a gene: 4. CDR1 is MNHEY, CDR2 SVGAGI, per germline. This CDR3 comprises 14 residues.

This chain uses TRBV5-1 with TRBJ2-5; the match to TRBD2 covers 11 bases. Germline V CDR1 and CDR2: SGHRS, YFSETQ. The CDR3 sequence is 16 residues long. With V trimmed by 0 bases and J by 5 bases, 6 bases remained unmatched. For the CDR3, the DNA is TGCGCCAGCAGCTTGGGTAGCGGGGGGGCCGGTGAGACCCAGTACTTC. It translates to CASSLGSGGAGETQYF.

The rearrangement uses TRBV6-6 and TRBJ2-1; the D gene is possibly TRBD1 (6 bases). V lost 4 bases and J 8 bases, leaving 9 bases between the germline ends. Germline V gene lookup returns CDR1 MNHNY and CDR2 SVGAGI (reference sequence). The CDR3 totals 12 residues. The CDR3 coding sequence is TGTGCCAGCAGTTCACAGGGTGATGAGCAGTTCTTC. Its protein is CASSSQGDEQFF.

In this sample, this clone turned up once. The CDR3: CASSSDSSGNTIYF. The CDR3 region has the DNA TGTGCCAGCAGCTCCGACAGCTCTGGAAACACCATATATTTT. The rearrangement links TRBV7-3 to TRBJ1-3; a weak D match, TRBD1 (5 bases). The CDR3 sequence is 14 residues long. In germline, CDR1 is SGHTA, CDR2 FQGTGA. V was clipped by 4 bases and J by 0 bases, with 7 bases between them.

This chain links TRBV7-2 with TRBJ1-2; 8 positions agree with TRBD1. Trimming at V came to 3 bases and at J to 5 bases, leaving 5 bases not matched to a gene. Germline V CDR1 and CDR2: SGHTA, FQGNSA. The CDR3 covers 14 residues. The CDR3 DNA reads as TGTGCCAGCAGCTTTCGACAGGGGCCATATGGCTACACCTTC. This encodes CASSFRQGPYGYTF.

This clone was recorded once. The chain uses TRBV15 and TRBJ2-7, with unresolved D. V lost 0 bases and J 8 bases, leaving 17 bases between the germline ends. CDR1 LNHNV and CDR2 YYDKDF come from the germline V gene (reference sequence). The length of the CDR3 is 15 residues. The CDR3 coding sequence is TGTGCCACCAGCAGAGATCGTCAGGCCTCGGCCCAGCAGTACTTC. Its protein is CATSRDRQASAQQYF.

This clone was counted between two and nine times. This chain joins TRBV12-5 and TRBJ2-5; 9 bases are a match to TRBD1. This CDR3 contains 15 residues. Unmatched junction bases numbered 5, after V lost 2 bases and J lost 4 bases. Germline CDR1 reads LGHNT; CDR2 reads FRNRAP. CDR3 DNA sequence: TGTGCTAGTGGTTTGTATCTACAGGGGGCAGAGACCCAGTACTTC. It yields the protein CASGLYLQGAETQYF.

V gene TRBV6-5 combines with J gene TRBJ1-1; D might be TRBD1 (5 bases). The V gene's germline CDR1 is MNHEY and CDR2 SVGAGI. V was shortened by 7 bases and J by 1 base, with 13 bases between the two germline ends. This CDR3 region has 14 residues. CDR3 amino acids: CASNRGLTNTEAFF. As DNA, the CDR3 is TGTGCCAGCAACCGGGGACTCACGAACACTGAAGCTTTCTTT.

Only one count was recorded for this clone. The chain uses TRBV7-2 and TRBJ2-7; possibly TRBD1 for D (5 bases). V lost 4 bases to trimming and J lost 7 bases, with 14 bases between them. Germline V gene data show CDR1 as SGHTA and CDR2 as FQGNSA. This CDR3 has 13 residues. CDR3 sequence (DNA): TGTGCCAGCAGCTCTCGCCAGGGTGGGGAGCAGTACTTC. Translation: CASSSRQGGEQYF. Filled out from reference TRBV7-2 and TRBJ2-7, the complete variable domain reads GAGVSQSPSNKVTEKGKDVELRCDPISGHTALYWYRQSLGQGLEFLIYFQGNSAPDKSGLPSDRFSAERTGGSVSTLTIQRTQQEDSAVYLCASSSRQGGEQYFGPGTRLTVT.

The chain employs TRBV7-9 and TRBJ2-3, with 9 bases identical to TRBD1. Germline V lookup: CDR1 SEHNR, CDR2 FQNEAQ (reference sequence). The CDR3 is 14 amino acids. V lost 4 bases, J lost 4 bases, and 3 bases stayed unmatched. The CDR3 here is CASSYGTGPDTQYF. In DNA form, the CDR3 reads TGTGCCAGCAGCTACGGGACAGGGCCAGATACGCAGTATTTT.

The chain has TRBV7-3 and TRBJ2-1; the D gene is possibly TRBD2 (7 bases). This CDR3 has 15 residues. V lost 8 bases and J 6 bases, leaving 20 bases between the germline ends. Germline V lookup: CDR1 SGHTA, CDR2 FQGTGA. The CDR3 DNA is TGTGCCAGCGGAAGGGAGGGGGGGCCGGGCAATGAGCAGTTCTTC. Translated, it gives CASGREGGPGNEQFF.

This clone appeared once. The chain joins TRBV19 to TRBJ1-1; 10 nucleotides match TRBD1. Germline CDR1 and CDR2: LNHDA and SQIVND (reference sequence). The ends lost 1 base at V and 10 bases at J; junction bases unmatched: 6. The CDR3 spans 14 residues. The CDR3 bases are TGTGCCAGTAGTATAGCTCCGACAGGGGGCTTAGCTTTCTTT. Its protein product is CASSIAPTGGLAFF. Combining the CDR3 with reference TRBV19 and TRBJ1-1 gives the whole variable domain DGGITQSPKYLFRKEGQNVTLSCEQNLNHDAMYWYRQDPGQGLRLIYYSQIVNDFQKGDIAEGYSVSREKKESFPLTVTSAQKNPTAFYLCASSIAPTGGLAFFGQGTRLTVV.

This clone has only one observation. The chain recombines TRBV7-2 with TRBJ2-2, with TRBD2 as a possible D gene (5 bases). The ends were cut back, 2 bases at V and 3 bases at J, with 13 bases in the middle. The CDR3 sequence is 16 residues long. The germline V gene has CDR1 SGHTA and CDR2 FQGNSA. CDR3 sequence: CASSLPPAEDTGELFF. The CDR3 DNA is TGTGCCAGCAGCTTACCCCCAGCGGAGGACACCGGGGAGCTGTTTTTT.

This chain links TRBV6-4 with TRBJ2-3; 8 bases are a match to TRBD2. Germline V lookup: CDR1 MRHNA, CDR2 SNTAGT. The CDR3 runs 15 residues. V lost 5 bases to trimming and J lost 4 bases; unmatched junction nucleotides: 8. This CDR3 reads CASSLDGGVADTQYF. The CDR3 DNA follows: TGTGCCAGCAGTCTGGACGGGGGGGTAGCAGATACGCAGTATTTT.

This chain joins TRBV9 and TRBJ2-7; D is possibly TRBD2 (6 bases). CDR3 length equals 15 residues. Germline V lookup: CDR1 SGDLS, CDR2 YYNGEE. Trimming took off 3 bases at V and 3 bases at J, with 16 bases between the two ends. The CDR3 sequence is CASSARTGGYYEQYF. In DNA form, the CDR3 reads TGTGCCAGCAGCGCACGGACTGGGGGGTACTACGAGCAGTACTTC.

This clone was seen just once. V gene TRBV10-3 combines with J gene TRBJ1-5; D unclear. CDR3 length equals 16 residues. Trimming left V 8 bases short and J 9 bases short, with 26 bases between. Germline values: CDR1 ENHRY, CDR2 SYGVKD. As DNA, the CDR3 is TGTGCCATCTCTCCTACATCGACGGACCGGGCGGGGCCCCAGCATTTT. Its translation: CAISPTSTDRAGPQHF.

V and J are TRBV10-3 and TRBJ2-3; D is perhaps TRBD1 (6 bases). Looked up from germline, CDR1 is ENHRY and CDR2 is SYGVKD. Trimming took off 11 bases at V and 2 bases at J, with 17 bases between the two ends. The CDR3 loop spans 14 amino acids. CDR3: CACSGAGPTDTQYF. The CDR3 DNA reads TGTGCCTGTTCAGGGGCAGGCCCCACAGATACGCAGTATTTT.

The CDR3 nucleotides are TGTGCCAGCAGCTTTAGACCGGACAACAGGGGAGGCACTGAAGCTTTCTTT. As protein: CASSFRPDNRGGTEAFF. The rearrangement uses TRBV7-6 and TRBJ1-1; 7 nucleotides line up with TRBD1. V shed 3 bases and J 4 bases; nucleotides not matched to a gene: 14. This CDR3 is 17 amino acids long. CDR1 is SGHVS, CDR2 FNYEAQ, per germline.

The CDR3 coding sequence is TGTGCCAGCAGCTCGCTTTACGGGGGGCGGCAGGGTGGCGAGCAGTACTTC. It codes for CASSSLYGGRQGGEQYF. The chain recombines TRBV7-2 with TRBJ2-7, with D possibly matching TRBD2 (7 bases). The CDR3 runs 17 residues. V was pared by 4 bases and J by 6 bases, with 25 bases between. Germline-derived CDR1 and CDR2 are SGHTA and FQGNSA.